This T cell receptor beta chain was captured in a study of T cell responses to AZD1222 COVID-19 vaccine. TCRdb keeps only in-frame clones here, not all; method: immunoSEQ multiplex PCR. This sample's table has around 150,000 clones. V was shortened by 7 bases and J by 7 bases, with 10 bases between the two germline ends. The germline V gene encodes CDR1 SNHLY and CDR2 FYNNEI. The CDR3 spans 11 residues. Material: peripheral blood. The gene calls are TRBV2 and TRBJ1-2; D remains ambiguous. The TCR comes from an adult in good health. CDR3 protein: CASTYEGGYTF. For the CDR3, the DNA is TGTGCCAGCACTTACGAGGGTGGCTACACCTTC. The entire variable domain, with the rest obtained from reference TRBV2 and TRBJ1-2, is as follows: EPEVTQTPSHQVTQMGQEVILRCVPISNHLYFYWYRQILGQKVEFLVSFYNNEISEKSEIFDDQFSVERPDGSNFTLKIRSTKLEDSAMYFCASTYEGGYTFGSGTRLTVV.